The T cell receptor (beta chain) under discussion was sequenced for a study of blood T cell repertoires in COVID-19 (dated by TCRdb to 2019 to 2021). Describing the broader study: The collaborator samples originated in the United States, Italy and Spain and spanned the acute and convalescent phases of COVID-19. Where HLA class I and class II types were available, the types were taken from metadata supplied by the sample provider, not from assay-based typing. Deeply sampled blood TCRbeta repertoires from subjects exposed to, actively infected with, or recovered from COVID-19 were included in the dataset. The material from the prospective study consisted of cDNA or gDNA derived from T cells, B-cell-depleted T cells, or PBMCs. The samples were drawn from two sources: the first 160 participants of the ongoing ImmuneRACE study, and about 1,300 subjects contributed by 6 global collaborators. A de-identified subject ID, COVID-19 status, age in years and sex were almost always included in the sample metadata. The repertoires were released in a freely available public database meant as a resource for research on the immune response to SARS-CoV-2. The full study reports these points: The quantity of clinical and demographic metadata differed by source and by participant and was supplied without curation.

TCRbeta CDR3 regions were amplified from genomic DNA by means of the immunoSEQ Assay, a bias-controlled multiplex PCR. Turning to the authors' computational methods: The number of nucleated cells in each sample was estimated from the amplification of reference gene primers within the assay. To quantify the absolute abundance of each unique TCRbeta CDR3 rearrangement, sequence reads were collapsed and filtered. For each sample, productive Simpson clonality was calculated as the square root of Simpson's diversity index across productive rearrangements. TCRdb's version of the immuneACCESS table is confined to in-frame rearrangements and falls short of the full clone set. An unresolved V gene accounts for under half of the shortfall where checked; the remainder is of unknown origin. V and J calls plus clone size are reproduced from that table; the DNA served to infer D and trimming. The sample includes roughly 150,000 clones, with about 85% observed a single time. Over 7% of the sample is in the top ten clones.

This clone was seen only once. Its antigen is unknown. No base quality values were provided; no much bigger clone lies one nucleotide off. One collaborating source in Seattle enrolled patients while the patients were actively infected and followed the patients over time throughout the course of disease. Each collaborating institution followed its own protocols to collect whole blood in K2EDTA tubes. For TCRbeta analysis, collaborators shipped samples as frozen whole blood, isolated PBMCs, or DNA extracted from either of those sample types. Source material: peripheral blood. This TCR was sampled from a woman older than 75 with COVID-19, enrolled during active disease.

The CDR3 here reads CASSPPYGELFF. The base sequence is TGTGCCAGCTCACCACCTTATGGGGAGCTGTTTTTT. The rearrangement joined TRBV18 to TRBJ2-2; the D gene remains uncertain. Inclusive of the bounding cysteine and phenylalanine, the CDR3 is 12 residues long. Of all the DNA, just the CDR3 is kept, 36 bases in frame from base 1. V is clipped by 0 bases and J by 8 bases, and the sequence between their germline boundaries is 4 bases long. Taken from the germline V gene, the CDR1 and CDR2 loops are KGHSH and LQKENI.